The 5 T cell receptor beta chains below were found in one sample sequenced in a study of control samples from healthy donors and cancer patients. Produced via immunoSEQ multiplex PCR; TCRdb's table is partial and in-frame only. The data show over 100,000 clones, with 90% seen just once and under 4.5% held by the top ten. Sequenced input: blood. The receptors stem from a human donor in good health. The donor label of this sample is uncertain.

The V gene is TRBV5-4, the J gene TRBJ1-2; D is perhaps TRBD1 (6 bases). The CDR3 totals 12 residues. CDR1 SGHNT and CDR2 YYREEE come from the germline V gene (reference sequence). V was clipped by 4 bases and J by 9 bases, with 13 bases between them. CDR3 nucleotide sequence: TGTGCCAGCAGCAGTAACAGGGAGAGCTACACCTTC. It yields the protein CASSSNRESYTF.

The V gene is TRBV19, the J gene TRBJ2-1, with a tentative D call TRBD2 (6 bases). Germline values: CDR1 LNHDA, CDR2 SQIVND (reference sequence). V was cut by 8 bases and J by 7 bases, with 12 bases left in between. The CDR3 contains 12 residues. The CDR3: CASAGGANEQFF. The CDR3 region has the DNA TGTGCCAGTGCCGGCGGGGCTAATGAGCAGTTCTTC.

This clone was seen a handful of times. The identical CDR3 is also encoded by other nucleotide sequences in the sample. This rearrangement joins TRBV5-5 to TRBJ1-2; D is ambiguous. This CDR3 comprises 12 residues. Trimming removed 2 bases at V and 2 bases at J, with 4 bases between. Per the germline V gene, CDR1 is SGHKS and CDR2 is YYEKEE (reference sequence). Written as DNA, the CDR3 is TGTGCCAGCAGCTTAACCAACTATGGCTACACCTTC. Encoded protein: CASSLTNYGYTF.

This chain joins TRBV2 and TRBJ1-4; D unclear. This CDR3 has 14 residues. Between the trimmed V and J ends, which lost 3 bases and 9 bases, there was a span of 14 bases. Looked up from germline, CDR1 is SNHLY and CDR2 is FYNNEI. The CDR3, as DNA: TGTGCCAGCAGTGAGCAGGATCGGGTCCAAAAACTGTTTTTT. Its protein is CASSEQDRVQKLFF.

The rearrangement uses TRBV25-1 and TRBJ1-1; TRBD1 might be the D (6 bases). Germline assignment: CDR1 MGHDK and CDR2 SYGVNS. Trimming cost V 0 bases and J 5 bases, with 22 bases left between them. This CDR3 has 18 residues. This chain's CDR3 is CASSEYIQGLDFLTEAFF. The CDR3 DNA follows: TGTGCCAGCAGTGAATATATTCAGGGGCTCGACTTTCTGACTGAAGCTTTCTTT.